The clone carrying this T cell receptor (beta chain) was observed a few times. What it binds is unknown. These data come from a study of early T cells in non-severe SARS-CoV-2 infection. Study at large: The input, bulk RNA from unsorted whole blood, was sequenced, and chains were unpaired.

Each cDNA molecule carried a unique molecular identifier. TCRdb independently ran MiXCR on the 5' RACE reads; one entry per CDR3 protein. The table records around 50,000 distinct CDR3 sequences, under 14% of them present only once. General study results and limits: Lookups in VDJdb leaned toward anti-spike CD8 responses and missed private and CD4 specificities.

The sequenced material came from whole blood. This receptor was taken from an adult who was a healthcare worker with PCR-confirmed SARS-CoV-2 infection or an uninfected control (not recorded which).

CDR3 nucleotides: TGCGCCAGCAGCTTAAACAGGGGTGAAGATACGCAGTATTTT. Translating it yields CASSLNRGEDTQYF. The V call is TRBV5-1, the J call TRBJ2-3, with TRBD1 identical over 7 bases. CDR1 is SGHRS and CDR2 is YFSETQ in the germline V gene. The ends lost 2 bases at V and 5 bases at J; junction bases unmatched: 5. CDR3 length equals 14 residues.